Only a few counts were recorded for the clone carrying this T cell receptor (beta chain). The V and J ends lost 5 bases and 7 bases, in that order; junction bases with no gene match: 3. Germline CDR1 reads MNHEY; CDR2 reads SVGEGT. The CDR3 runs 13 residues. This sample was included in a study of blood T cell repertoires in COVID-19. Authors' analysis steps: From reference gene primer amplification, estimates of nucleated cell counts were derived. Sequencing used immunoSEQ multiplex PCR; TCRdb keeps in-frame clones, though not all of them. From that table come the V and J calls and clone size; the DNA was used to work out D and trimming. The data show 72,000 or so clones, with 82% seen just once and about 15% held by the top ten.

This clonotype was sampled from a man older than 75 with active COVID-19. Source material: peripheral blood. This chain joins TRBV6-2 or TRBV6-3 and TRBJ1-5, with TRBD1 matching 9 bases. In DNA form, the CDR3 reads TGTGCCAGCAGTAACAGGGGGCTCCAGCCCCAGCATTTT. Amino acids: CASSNRGLQPQHF.